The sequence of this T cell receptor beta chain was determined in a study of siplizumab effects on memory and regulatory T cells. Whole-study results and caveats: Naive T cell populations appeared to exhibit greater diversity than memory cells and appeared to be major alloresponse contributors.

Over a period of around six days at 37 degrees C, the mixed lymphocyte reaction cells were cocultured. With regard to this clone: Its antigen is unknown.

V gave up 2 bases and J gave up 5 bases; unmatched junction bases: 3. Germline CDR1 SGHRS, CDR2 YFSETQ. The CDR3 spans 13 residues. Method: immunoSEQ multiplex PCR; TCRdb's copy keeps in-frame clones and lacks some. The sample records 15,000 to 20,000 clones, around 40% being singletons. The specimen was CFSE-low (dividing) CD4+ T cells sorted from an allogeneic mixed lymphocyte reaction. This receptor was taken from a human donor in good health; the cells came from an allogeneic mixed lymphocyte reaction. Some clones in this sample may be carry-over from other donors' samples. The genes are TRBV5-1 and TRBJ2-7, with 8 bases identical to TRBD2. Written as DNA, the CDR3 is TGCGCCAGCAGCTTCGGCGGGAGGAACGAGCAGTACTTC. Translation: CASSFGGRNEQYF.